These T cell receptor beta chains were read from a single sample in a study of T-cell reconstitution after alpha-beta-depleted transplantation in children. MiXCR, run by TCRdb on the PCR reads, gives a single entry per CDR3 protein. The sample shows a few hundred thousand distinct CDR3 sequences, about 18% of them seen only once. Sequenced here: PBMCs from the stem cell graft donor, sampled from the stem cell graft. The receptors derive from a human donor who donated a stem cell graft to a child with acute lymphoblastic leukemia. CDR3s include the opening cysteine and the closing phenylalanine or tryptophan. Each record gives: V gene, J gene, clone size, D gene, CDR3 DNA, CDR3 protein. D genes are given only for firm matches. Clone size is given for some rows only: seen once, a few or many times, or a class if the clone is expanded.

TRBV18,TRBJ2-7,.,TRBD1,TGTGCCAGCTCACCACAGGGGACAGGGACCGAGCAGTACTTC,CASSPQGTGTEQYF
TRBV7-9,TRBJ2-5,many,TRBD2,TGTGCCAGCAGCTTAGGGGGGGGCCAAGAGACCCAGTACTTC,CASSLGGGQETQYF
TRBV3-1,TRBJ2-3,.,TRBD1,TGTGCCAGCAGCCGATCATCCTCCAGGGACAGCTACACAGATACGCAGTATTTT,CASSRSSSRDSYTDTQYF
TRBV4-1,TRBJ2-2,few,TRBD1,TGCGCCAGCAGCCAAGACACGGGACAGGGTGGCACCGGGGAGCTGTTTTTT,CASSQDTGQGGTGELFF
TRBV12-3/TRBV12-4,TRBJ2-4,many,.,TGTGCCAGCAGTTGGAGACAGATAGCCAAAAACATTCAGTACTTC,CASSWRQIAKNIQYF
TRBV20-1,TRBJ2-7,.,TRBD2,TGCAGTGCTAGAGTGACTAGGACTAGCTACGAGCAGTACTTC,CSARVTRTSYEQYF
TRBV12-3/TRBV12-4,TRBJ2-2,few,TRBD2,TGTGCCAGCAGCCCACGGGAGGGATGGAACACCGGGGAGCTGTTTTTT,CASSPREGWNTGELFF
TRBV29-1,TRBJ1-5,few,TRBD1,TGCAGCGTTGAGCTGACAGGGGCCAGGGATCAGCCCCAGCATTTT,CSVELTGARDQPQHF
TRBV6-5,TRBJ2-5,few,TRBD2,TGTGCCAGCAGTTCCCCCTCTGGGAGACTAGCGACCCAAGAGACCCAGTACTTC,CASSSPSGRLATQETQYF
TRBV12-3/TRBV12-4,TRBJ1-2,few,.,TGTGCCAGCAGTTTGGCCTCGATGACTGGCTACACCTTC,CASSLASMTGYTF
TRBV7-2,TRBJ2-1,.,.,TGTGCCAGCCTTATGAGGGGCTACTACAATGAGCAGTTCTTC,CASLMRGYYNEQFF
TRBV4-2,TRBJ1-2,.,.,TGTGCCAGCAGCCAAGGCGTGCAGTCGTATGGCTACACCTTC,CASSQGVQSYGYTF
TRBV3-1,TRBJ2-7,few,.,TGTGCCAGCAGCCACAGGAGGGGACTTATTGTCTACGAGCAGTACTTC,CASSHRRGLIVYEQYF
TRBV19,TRBJ1-5,few,TRBD1,TGTGCCAGTAGTGTGGGGACAGGGGGGCATCAGCCCCAGCATTTT,CASSVGTGGHQPQHF
TRBV20-1,TRBJ2-7,.,.,TGCAGTGCCTCCCTTATGACAGAGCAGTACTTC,CSASLMTEQYF
TRBV27,TRBJ1-5,few,TRBD1,TGTGCCAGCAGTAAACAGGGGTGGCAGCCCCAGCATTTT,CASSKQGWQPQHF